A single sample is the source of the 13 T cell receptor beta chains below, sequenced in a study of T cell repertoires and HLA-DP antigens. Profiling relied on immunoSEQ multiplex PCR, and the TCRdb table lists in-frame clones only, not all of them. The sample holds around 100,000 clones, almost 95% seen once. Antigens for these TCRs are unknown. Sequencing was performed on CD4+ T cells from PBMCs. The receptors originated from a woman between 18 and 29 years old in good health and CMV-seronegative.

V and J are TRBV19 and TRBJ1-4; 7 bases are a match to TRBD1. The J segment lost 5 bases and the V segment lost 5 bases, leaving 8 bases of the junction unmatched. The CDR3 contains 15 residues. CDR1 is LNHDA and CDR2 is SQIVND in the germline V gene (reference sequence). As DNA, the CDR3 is TGTGCCAGTAGTCCCCTGGACAGGAAAAATGAAAAACTGTTTTTT. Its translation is CASSPLDRKNEKLFF. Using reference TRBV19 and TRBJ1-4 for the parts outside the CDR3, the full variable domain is DGGITQSPKYLFRKEGQNVTLSCEQNLNHDAMYWYRQDPGQGLRLIYYSQIVNDFQKGDIAEGYSVSREKKESFPLTVTSAQKNPTAFYLCASSPLDRKNEKLFFGSGTQLSVL.

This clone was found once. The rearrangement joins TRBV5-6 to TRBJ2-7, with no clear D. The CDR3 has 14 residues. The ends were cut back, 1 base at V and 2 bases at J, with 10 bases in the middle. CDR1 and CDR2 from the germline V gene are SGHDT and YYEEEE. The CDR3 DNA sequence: TGTGCCAGCAGCTTGATTAATGGGGCCTACGAGCAGTACGTC. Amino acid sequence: CASSLINGAYEQYV.

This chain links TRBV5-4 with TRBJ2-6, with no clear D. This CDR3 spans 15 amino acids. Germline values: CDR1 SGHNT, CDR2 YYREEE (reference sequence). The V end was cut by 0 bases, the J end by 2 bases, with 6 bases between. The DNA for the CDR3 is TGTGCCAGCAGCTTGGTTGGTACTGGGGCCAACGTCCTGACTTTC. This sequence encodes CASSLVGTGANVLTF.

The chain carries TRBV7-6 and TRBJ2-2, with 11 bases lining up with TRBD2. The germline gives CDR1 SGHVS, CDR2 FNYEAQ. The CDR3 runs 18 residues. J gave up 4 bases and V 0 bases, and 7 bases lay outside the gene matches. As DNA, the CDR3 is TGTGCCAGCAGCTTAGCGCCGTTAGCGGGGGGGCGCACCGGGGAGCTGTTTTTT. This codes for CASSLAPLAGGRTGELFF. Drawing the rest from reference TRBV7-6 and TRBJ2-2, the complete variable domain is GAGVSQSPRYKVTKRGQDVALRCDPISGHVSLYWYRQALGQGPEFLTYFNYEAQQDKSGLPNDRFSAERPEGSISTLTIQRTEQRDSAMYRCASSLAPLAGGRTGELFFGEGSRLTVL.

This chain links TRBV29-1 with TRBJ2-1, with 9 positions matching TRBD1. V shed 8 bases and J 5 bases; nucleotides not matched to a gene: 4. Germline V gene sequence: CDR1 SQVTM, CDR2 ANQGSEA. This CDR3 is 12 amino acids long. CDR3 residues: CSFGQGNNEQFF. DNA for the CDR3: TGCAGCTTCGGACAGGGGAACAATGAGCAGTTCTTC.

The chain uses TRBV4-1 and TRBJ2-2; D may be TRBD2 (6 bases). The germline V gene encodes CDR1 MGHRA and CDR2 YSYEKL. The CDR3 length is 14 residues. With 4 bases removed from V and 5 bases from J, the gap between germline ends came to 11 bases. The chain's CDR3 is CASSPLALTGELFF. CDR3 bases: TGCGCCAGCAGCCCACTAGCCCTAACCGGGGAGCTGTTTTTT.

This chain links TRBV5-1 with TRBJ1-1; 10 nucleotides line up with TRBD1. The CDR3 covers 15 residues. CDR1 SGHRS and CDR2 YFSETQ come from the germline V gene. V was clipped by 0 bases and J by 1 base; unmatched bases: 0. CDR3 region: CASSLGTGGNTEAFF. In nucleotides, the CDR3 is TGCGCCAGCAGCTTGGGGACAGGGGGGAACACTGAAGCTTTCTTT. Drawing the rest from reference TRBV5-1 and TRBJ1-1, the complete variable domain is KAGVTQTPRYLIKTRGQQVTLSCSPISGHRSVSWYQQTPGQGLQFLFEYFSETQRNKGNFPGRFSGRQFSNSRSEMNVSTLELGDSALYLCASSLGTGGNTEAFFGQGTRLTVV.

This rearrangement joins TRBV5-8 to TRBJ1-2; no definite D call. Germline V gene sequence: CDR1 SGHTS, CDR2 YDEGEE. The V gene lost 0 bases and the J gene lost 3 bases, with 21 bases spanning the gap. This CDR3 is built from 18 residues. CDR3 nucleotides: TGTGCCAGCAGCTTGGCCGAGAAGAAGGCAGGCATCTACTATGGCTACACCTTC. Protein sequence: CASSLAEKKAGIYYGYTF.

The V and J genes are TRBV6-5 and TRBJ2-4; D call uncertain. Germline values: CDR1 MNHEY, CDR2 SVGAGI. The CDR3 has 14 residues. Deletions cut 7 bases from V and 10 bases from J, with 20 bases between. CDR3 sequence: CASTPPGSNGIQYF. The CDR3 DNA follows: TGTGCCAGCACTCCTCCGGGTTCTAACGGAATTCAGTACTTC.

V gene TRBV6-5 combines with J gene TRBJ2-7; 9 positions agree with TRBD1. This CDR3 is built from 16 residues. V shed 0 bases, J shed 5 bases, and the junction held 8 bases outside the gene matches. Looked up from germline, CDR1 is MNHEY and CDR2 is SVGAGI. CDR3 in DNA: TGTGCCAGCAGTTACTCCGCGGGACAGGGATACCACGAGCAGTACTTC. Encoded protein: CASSYSAGQGYHEQYF.

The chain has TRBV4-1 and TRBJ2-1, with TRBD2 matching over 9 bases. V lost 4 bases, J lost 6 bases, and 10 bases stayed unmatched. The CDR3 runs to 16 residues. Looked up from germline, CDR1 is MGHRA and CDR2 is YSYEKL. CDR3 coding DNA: TGCGCCAGCAGCCCCCTTGCGGGAGGGCCGATCAATGAGCAGTTCTTC. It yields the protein CASSPLAGGPINEQFF.

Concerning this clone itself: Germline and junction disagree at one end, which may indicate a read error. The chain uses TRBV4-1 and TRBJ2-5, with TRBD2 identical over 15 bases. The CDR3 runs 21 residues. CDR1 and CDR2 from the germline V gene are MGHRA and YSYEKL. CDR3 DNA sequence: TGCGCCAGCAGCAAAGAGAGGGGACTAGCGGGGGGAATCCGAAACGGGGAGACCCAGTACTTC. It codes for CASSKERGLAGGIRNGETQYF.

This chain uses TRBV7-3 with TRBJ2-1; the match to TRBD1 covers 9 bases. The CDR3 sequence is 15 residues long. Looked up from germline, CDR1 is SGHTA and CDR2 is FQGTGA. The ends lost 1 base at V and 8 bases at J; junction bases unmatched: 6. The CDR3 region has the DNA TGTGCCAGCAGCTTAAACAGGGGGCCCCTATATGAGCAGTTCTTC. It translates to CASSLNRGPLYEQFF.